These 25 T cell receptor beta chains were all obtained from the same sample, sequenced in a study of cytomegalovirus exposure and HLA in healthy donors. In the PCR, 60 Vbeta and 13 Jbeta primers were used. The method was immunoSEQ multiplex PCR; TCRdb's version includes in-frame clones alone and lacks a portion of them. The table lists more than 70,000 clones, over 60% of them singletons. The sample was PBMCs. The receptors stem from a young man in good health and CMV-seropositive.

This chain links TRBV27 with TRBJ2-2, with 11 positions matching TRBD2. The junction had 6 bases not matched to a gene; V was cut back by 6 bases and J by 3 bases. The germline gives CDR1 MNHEY, CDR2 SMNVEV (reference sequence). The CDR3 runs to 16 residues. Here the CDR3 reads CASRHSLAGDTGELFF. The CDR3 bases are TGTGCCAGCAGACATTCACTAGCGGGGGACACCGGGGAGCTGTTTTTT.

This chain uses TRBV9 with TRBJ2-1; 7 nucleotides line up with TRBD1. Germline V gene sequence: CDR1 SGDLS, CDR2 YYNGEE. The CDR3 totals 15 residues. V shed 1 base, J shed 3 bases, and the junction held 4 bases outside the gene matches. CDR3 sequence (DNA): TGTGCCAGCAGCGTAAGGGACAGCCTCTACAATGAGCAGTTCTTC. Protein sequence: CASSVRDSLYNEQFF. Supplemented by reference TRBV9 and TRBJ2-1, the full variable domain reads DSGVTQTPKHLITATGQRVTLRCSPRSGDLSVYWYQQSLDQGLQFLIQYYNGEERAKGNILERFSAQQFPDLHSELNLSSLELGDSALYFCASSVRDSLYNEQFFGPGTRLTVL.

The chain joins TRBV7-9 to TRBJ1-4; TRBD1 aligns across 7 bases. This CDR3 has 15 amino acids. Germline CDR1 and CDR2: SEHNR and FQNEAQ (reference sequence). Trimming took 4 bases from V and 5 from J; bases not matched to a gene: 7. Here the CDR3 DNA reads TGTGCCAGCAGCTCTCCGGGACAGTCAAATGAAAAACTGTTTTTT. Translated: CASSSPGQSNEKLFF.

The chain recombines TRBV27 with TRBJ1-5, with 7 bases that match TRBD1. The CDR3 covers 14 residues. V trimming: 6 bases; J trimming: 2 bases; junction bases outside the gene matches: 4. Germline loops: CDR1 MNHEY, CDR2 SMNVEV (reference sequence). The CDR3 DNA follows: TGTGCCAGCAGCTATGGACAGGGCAATCAGCCCCAGCATTTT. Translating it yields CASSYGQGNQPQHF.

The J gene is TRBJ1-5, the V gene TRBV4-1; 9 bases match TRBD1. The V segment lost 0 bases and the J segment 4 bases; nucleotides outside the gene matches: 13. CDR1 and CDR2 (germline): MGHRA, YSYEKL. The CDR3 spans 19 residues. Written as DNA, the CDR3 is TGCGCCAGCAGCCAAGAGGCCAGGCGTGGGACAGGGCCTAATCAGCCCCAGCATTTT. Translating gives CASSQEARRGTGPNQPQHF.

The sample holds a few counts of this clone. V usage is TRBV9 and J usage is TRBJ1-4, with TRBD1 matching 10 bases. Germline CDR1 and CDR2: SGDLS and YYNGEE. The V and J ends lost 4 bases and 7 bases, in that order; junction bases with no gene match: 7. This CDR3 region has 15 residues. CDR3 in amino acids: CASSLPGQGSEKLFF. CDR3 nucleotides: TGTGCCAGCAGCCTCCCGGGACAGGGGAGTGAAAAACTGTTTTTT.

The rearrangement links TRBV11-3 to TRBJ2-7; 10 positions agree with TRBD2. V shed 2 bases, J shed 2 bases, and the junction held 12 bases outside the gene matches. The germline V gene encodes CDR1 SGHNT and CDR2 YENEEA. The CDR3 loop spans 18 amino acids. The CDR3 sequence: CASSLHWGLAGEAYEQYV. DNA of the CDR3: TGTGCCAGCAGCTTACATTGGGGGCTAGCGGGGGAGGCCTACGAGCAGTACGTC.

This clone has only a few counts. The chain employs TRBV9 and TRBJ2-1; 9 bases line up with TRBD2. Germline loops: CDR1 SGDLS, CDR2 YYNGEE. CDR3 length: 15 amino acids. The trim removed 0 bases at V and 6 bases at J, leaving 4 bases unmatched. The CDR3 nucleotides read TGTGCCAGCAGCGTAGTAGCGGGAGTCCCCAATGAGCAGTTCTTC. Protein: CASSVVAGVPNEQFF.

The V call is TRBV5-1, the J call TRBJ1-1; D uncertain. The CDR3 contains 16 residues. Trimming removed 0 bases from V and 1 base from J, with 13 bases in between. Germline-derived CDR1 and CDR2 are SGHRS and YFSETQ. CDR3 nucleotide sequence: TGCGCCAGCAGCTTGGGGAACGGCGGGCGGAACACTGAAGCTTTCTTT. Its translation: CASSLGNGGRNTEAFF.

The V and J genes are TRBV27 and TRBJ2-1, with D hard to call. Germline assignment: CDR1 MNHEY and CDR2 SMNVEV (reference sequence). This CDR3 spans 14 amino acids. Trimming stripped 7 bases from V and 0 bases from J, with 10 bases between. In DNA form, the CDR3 reads TGTGCCAGCACGACGCGCGGCTCCTACAATGAGCAGTTCTTC. Amino acid sequence: CASTTRGSYNEQFF.

This chain links TRBV28 with TRBJ1-5; tentative D call: TRBD1 (5 bases). Trimming cost V 6 bases and J 0 bases, with 18 bases left between them. The CDR3 has 17 amino acids. Germline CDR1 reads MDHEN; CDR2 reads SYDVKM. CDR3 sequence reads: CASSPLDRFYSNQPQHF. In nucleotides, the CDR3 is TGTGCCAGCAGCCCTCTCGACAGATTTTATAGCAATCAGCCCCAGCATTTT.

This sequence joins TRBV5-6 and TRBJ2-2, with D perhaps matching TRBD1 (5 bases). Germline V gene sequence: CDR1 SGHDT, CDR2 YYEEEE. V lost 4 bases and J lost 2, with 15 bases in between. This CDR3 region has 16 residues. In DNA form, the CDR3 reads TGTGCCAGCAGCCCCGTGGGGCGACAAAACACCGGGGAGCTGTTTTTT. Translating it yields CASSPVGRQNTGELFF. The variable domain in full, completed from reference TRBV5-6 and TRBJ2-2, reads DAGVTQSPTHLIKTRGQQVTLRCSPKSGHDTVSWYQQALGQGPQFIFQYYEEEERQRGNFPDRFSGHQFPNYSSELNVNALLLGDSALYLCASSPVGRQNTGELFFGEGSRLTVL.

V gene TRBV9 combines with J gene TRBJ2-1, with 10 bases aligning to TRBD2. Germline loops: CDR1 SGDLS, CDR2 YYNGEE. The junction had 9 bases not matched to a gene; V was cut back by 0 bases and J by 9 bases. The CDR3 extends over 16 amino acids. CDR3 loop: CASSVGWLAGAGEQFF. The DNA of the CDR3 is TGTGCCAGCAGCGTAGGATGGCTAGCGGGAGCGGGTGAGCAGTTCTTC.

This clone was observed a few times. The chain is built from TRBV10-3 and TRBJ1-4; no clear D gene. V was shortened by 4 bases and J by 4 bases, with 4 bases between the two germline ends. The CDR3 is made up of 12 amino acids. The germline CDR1 and CDR2 sequences are ENHRY and SYGVKD. This chain's CDR3 is CAISANNEKLFF. DNA of the CDR3: TGTGCCATCAGTGCCAATAATGAAAAACTGTTTTTT.

Only a few counts were recorded for this clone. V usage is TRBV5-1 and J usage is TRBJ2-3; tentative D call: TRBD2 (6 bases). Between the trimmed V and J ends, which lost 1 base and 3 bases, there was a span of 6 bases. The CDR3 spans 13 residues. Germline assignment: CDR1 SGHRS and CDR2 YFSETQ. The CDR3 DNA reads TGCGCCAGCAGCTTGCGGGAGACAGATACGCAGTATTTT. This codes for CASSLRETDTQYF. Variable domain in full (rest from reference TRBV5-1 and TRBJ2-3): KAGVTQTPRYLIKTRGQQVTLSCSPISGHRSVSWYQQTPGQGLQFLFEYFSETQRNKGNFPGRFSGRQFSNSRSEMNVSTLELGDSALYLCASSLRETDTQYFGPGTRLTVL.

The rearrangement uses TRBV7-3 and TRBJ2-1; D is undetermined. The CDR3 runs 15 residues. V was trimmed by 4 bases and J by 0 bases, leaving 10 bases between them. Germline V CDR1 and CDR2: SGHTA, FQGTGA. This CDR3 reads CASSYAASSYNEQFF. CDR3 nucleotides: TGTGCCAGCAGCTATGCGGCCAGCTCCTACAATGAGCAGTTCTTC. Based on the CDR3 plus reference TRBV7-3 and TRBJ2-1, the full variable domain is GAGVSQTPSNKVTEKGKYVELRCDPISGHTALYWYRQSLGQGPEFLIYFQGTGAADDSGLPNDRFFAVRPEGSVSTLKIQRTERGDSAVYLCASSYAASSYNEQFFGPGTRLTVL.

The chain uses TRBV4-1 and TRBJ1-5, with D tentatively TRBD1 (5 bases). CDR1 and CDR2 (germline): MGHRA, YSYEKL. The CDR3 has 17 residues. Trimming removed 3 bases from V and 3 bases from J, with 18 bases in between. The CDR3 reads CASSQDPGRANNQPQHF. For the CDR3, the DNA is TGCGCCAGCAGCCAGGATCCGGGCAGGGCGAACAATCAGCCCCAGCATTTT.

The J gene is TRBJ1-1, the V gene TRBV6-1; D not resolved. The germline V and J ends were trimmed by 10 bases and 0 bases, with 15 bases remaining between them. The CDR3 spans 14 residues. In germline, CDR1 is MNHNS, CDR2 SASEGT. The CDR3 region is CATALQVVNTEAFF. The DNA for the CDR3 is TGTGCCACCGCTTTGCAGGTGGTGAACACTGAAGCTTTCTTT.

This chain uses TRBV5-1 with TRBJ2-1; 10 positions match TRBD2. The CDR3 loop spans 16 amino acids. After removal of 2 bases from V and 0 bases from J, the junction contained 2 bases not matched to a gene. Germline V gene sequence: CDR1 SGHRS, CDR2 YFSETQ. CDR3 residues: CASSFSGGSSYNEQFF. In DNA, the CDR3 is TGCGCCAGCAGCTTTAGCGGGGGGTCCTCCTACAATGAGCAGTTCTTC.

Only one count was recorded for this clone. The chain uses TRBV15 and TRBJ2-5, with D possibly matching TRBD1 (5 bases). V gave up 1 base and J gave up 5 bases, with 11 bases separating them. The CDR3 totals 14 residues. Germline V gene data show CDR1 as LNHNV and CDR2 as YYDKDF (reference sequence). The CDR3 loop is CATSRATGLETQYF. The CDR3 coding sequence is TGTGCCACCAGCAGAGCAACAGGATTGGAGACCCAGTACTTC.

The sample holds one count of this clone. J is TRBJ1-2 and V is TRBV19; TRBD1 matches at 10 bases. V trimming: 7 bases; J trimming: 3 bases; junction bases outside the gene matches: 17. This CDR3 contains 18 residues. Per germline, CDR1 LNHDA and CDR2 SQIVND (reference sequence). In DNA, the CDR3 is TGTGCCAGTAATACACATACGGACAGGGGGACTATGGACTATGGCTACACCTTC. Protein: CASNTHTDRGTMDYGYTF.

Details on this clone: Additional DNA sequences in this sample encode the identical CDR3. The CDR3 reads CASSYSGTGGYEQYF. The CDR3 DNA reads TGTGCCAGCAGTTACTCTGGGACAGGGGGCTACGAGCAGTACTTC. This sequence joins TRBV6-5 and TRBJ2-7; TRBD1 aligns across 11 bases. V dropped 0 bases and J dropped 3; count of bases not matched to a gene: 1. CDR3 length: 15 amino acids. Germline V CDR1 and CDR2: MNHEY, SVGAGI.

The V gene is TRBV19, the J gene TRBJ1-1; 10 bases match TRBD1. Trimming cost V 4 bases and J 5 bases; bases outside gene matches: 13. There are 17 residues in the CDR3. Germline V gene lookup returns CDR1 LNHDA and CDR2 SQIVND (reference sequence). In DNA, the CDR3 is TGTGCCAGTAGTACCCCCAGACGGACAGGGGGATGGACTGAAGCTTTCTTT. This encodes CASSTPRRTGGWTEAFF.

This clone was seen only a few times. The chain recombines TRBV11-3 with TRBJ1-1, with D maybe TRBD1 (5 bases). The CDR3 length is 13 residues. In germline, CDR1 is SGHNT, CDR2 YENEEA. V lost 2 bases, J lost 4 bases, and 8 bases lay in between. In DNA, the CDR3 is TGTGCCAGCAGCTTAAAAGGGGCCACTGAAGCTTTCTTT. The encoded protein is CASSLKGATEAFF.

This sequence joins TRBV9 and TRBJ1-1, with a tentative D call TRBD1 (6 bases). Trimming pared 4 bases from V and 3 bases from J, leaving 13 bases between. Germline V gene sequence: CDR1 SGDLS, CDR2 YYNGEE. This CDR3 is built from 14 residues. CDR3: CASSRGGPDTEAFF. The CDR3 DNA is TGTGCCAGCAGCCGGGGGGGGCCGGACACTGAAGCTTTCTTT.